This T cell receptor (beta chain) is drawn from a study of shared clonotypes between healthy human individuals (dated by TCRdb to about 2020). Broadly, across the study: The cohort included three men and a couple of women between 18 and 49 years of age. Per donor, leukapheresis produced somewhere between about 0.94 and 9.5 billion PBMCs. Different laboratories and diverse techniques were used to prepare libraries and sequence TCR repertoires, to increase sequencing depth and limit assay-specific biases. Blood TCR repertoires of five healthy adults were deeply sequenced to estimate repertoire size and the extent of clonotype sharing between individuals. For each donor, three plates each were used for CD4 naive and CD4 memory, two plates were used for CD8 naive, and one plate was used for CD8 memory.

Using the deep immunoSEQ assay, TCR CDR3 regions were amplified from genomic DNA by multiplex PCR. For each cell subset, the extracted genomic DNA was distributed evenly across all wells of several immunoSEQ 96-well plates, and each plate served as one replicate. For sorted subsets, each replicate PCR was loaded with around 220 ng genomic DNA, equivalent to some 31,000 T cell genomes. The purified libraries were quantified using a Qubit 3.0 fluorometer, sized with a Bioanalyzer 2100, and then quantified again using the KAPA Library Quantification kit. Every immunoSEQ 96-well plate was sequenced on a dedicated single-read 150-cycle Illumina NextSeq 550 flow cell. Regarding the original processing steps: The immunoSEQ output contained only junctional sequences without quality scores, so filtering could not match that applied to full-length reads. To assign V/J genes and CDR3, sequences were annotated using PyIR, a Python wrapper for IgBLAST v1.9, with IMGT germline references. Any read was removed if the V/J assignment was weak (E-value above 1e-6), the CDR3 was missing, or the read contained stop codons, out-of-frame junctions, or ambiguous translated residues. V3J clonotypes were defined as sequences sharing the same inferred V gene, J gene, and CDR3 amino acid sequence. The percentage overlap between two repertoires was calculated by dividing the number of shared unique clonotypes by the size of the smaller repertoire. Repertoire richness was assessed with RTK rarefaction, the Chao1 estimator, and Recon v2.1 estimates of unobserved clonotypes. Generation probabilities were computed with OLGA for all TCRbeta clonotypes obtained by the gDNA method from several donors. TCRdb holds this immuneACCESS table with in-frame rearrangements only. Some clones are missing; in checked studies, unresolved V genes explain under half, and the rest has no known cause. The D gene and trimming were derived from the DNA, and the V and J assignments and clone size from that table. The sample includes under 750,000 clones, with 55% to 80% observed a single time. The biggest ten clones account for 1.8% of the sample.

Paper-wide results and their limitations: Incomplete sequencing was indicated by rarefaction of sorted-subset datasets, despite the large sequencing depth. Pairwise subsampling indicated that sequencing depth was expected to affect the degree of clonotype sharing among donors. Sampling was restricted to blood, and TCR repertoires in tissue are likely to differ from TCR repertoires in blood. About 5% of naive CD4, 3% to 4% of naive CD8, about 2.4% of memory CD4, and over 0.35% of memory CD8 clonotypes were shared across several donors. Estimated clonotype richness was generally larger for naive than for memory subsets. Clonotypes shared by all four sorted-subset donors showed higher generation probabilities than non-shared clonotypes. The small number of donors limited the genetic and exposure-history diversity represented.

Points on this clone: The specificity of this receptor is unknown. No qualities accompany the bases; no much larger clone lies one base away.

From the cysteine up to the phenylalanine, the CDR3 has a length of 13 residues. The DNA shown is the 39-base CDR3, in frame from base 1. The V end loses 1 base and the J end loses 7 bases, and a stretch of 11 bases separates them. CDR1 and CDR2 were assigned from the germline V gene as SGHRS and YFSETQ. The donors were healthy, HIV-negative adults with no recently reported acute infections or vaccinations. Every donor was a Caucasian adult living in Nashville, Tennessee, USA. CD4+ T cells were enriched by magnetic negative selection; naive cells were then positively selected on CD45RA, and the negative fraction formed the memory subset. Blood was obtained by leukapheresis, after which PBMCs were separated by Ficoll-Histopaque density gradient centrifugation and cryopreserved in liquid nitrogen vapor phase. Purity and quantity of every magnetically sorted T cell population were checked by analytical flow cytometry. Each sorted fraction had its genomic DNA isolated and then quantified by UV absorbance on a Nanodrop 2000c.

Rearrangement joined TRBV5-1 to TRBJ1-1; the D gene is unclear. This TCR came from a woman in her twenties or thirties in good health. Material: memory CD4+ T cells sorted from blood. Per the publication, the cell subset or site label means: CD45RA-negative fraction. The DNA sequence follows: TGCGCCAGCAGCTTGTTCCCTGCCGGTGAAGCTTTCTTT. Its protein product is CASSLFPAGEAFF. The full variable domain, with segments outside the CDR3 supplied by the reference TRBV5-1 and TRBJ1-1 proteins, appears as KAGVTQTPRYLIKTRGQQVTLSCSPISGHRSVSWYQQTPGQGLQFLFEYFSETQRNKGNFPGRFSGRQFSNSRSEMNVSTLELGDSALYLCASSLFPAGEAFFGQGTRLTVV.